This T cell receptor beta chain was observed in a study of vaccination effects on CD4 cells after COVID-19. Study outcomes and limitations: Late after vaccination, infection- and vaccine-induced clones showed marked clonal contraction. Sampling in the study covered few convalescent patients and included no early post-infection timepoints.

This CDR3 has 14 residues. Trimming took 2 bases from V and 4 from J, leaving 8 bases between them. Germline V gene data show CDR1 as MGHRA and CDR2 as YSYEKL. CD4+ T cell isolation took place after 10 days of culture. On both days 3 and 7, half of the culture medium was replaced with IL-2 medium. TCRdb's table, derived via immunoSEQ multiplex PCR, lists solely in-frame clones and lacks some. The repertoire holds fewer than 40,000 clones, 65% to 70% seen once, with 4% to 5% in the top ten. On this clone itself: Its antigen remains unidentified.

The J gene is TRBJ2-2, the V gene TRBV4-1; no clear D gene. This receptor was taken from a human donor who received a COVID-19 vaccine. The sample here was CD4+ T cells from PBMCs cultured without peptide, taken before COVID-19 vaccination. The CDR3 sequence is CASSQSPVTGELFF. The CDR3 DNA follows: TGCGCCAGCAGCCAATCACCGGTCACCGGGGAGCTGTTTTTT.